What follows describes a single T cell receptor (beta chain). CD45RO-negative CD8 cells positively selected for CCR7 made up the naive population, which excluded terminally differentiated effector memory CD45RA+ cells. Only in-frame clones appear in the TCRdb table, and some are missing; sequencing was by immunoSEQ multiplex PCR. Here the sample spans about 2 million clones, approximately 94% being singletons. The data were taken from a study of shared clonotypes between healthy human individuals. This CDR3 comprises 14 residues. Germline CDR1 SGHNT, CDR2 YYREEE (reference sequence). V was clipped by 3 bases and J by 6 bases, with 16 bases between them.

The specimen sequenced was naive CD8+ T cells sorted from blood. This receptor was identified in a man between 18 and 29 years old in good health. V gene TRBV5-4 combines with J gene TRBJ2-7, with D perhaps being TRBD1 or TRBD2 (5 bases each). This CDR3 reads CASSWGYQPTEQYF. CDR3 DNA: TGTGCCAGCAGCTGGGGGTACCAGCCGACCGAGCAGTACTTC.